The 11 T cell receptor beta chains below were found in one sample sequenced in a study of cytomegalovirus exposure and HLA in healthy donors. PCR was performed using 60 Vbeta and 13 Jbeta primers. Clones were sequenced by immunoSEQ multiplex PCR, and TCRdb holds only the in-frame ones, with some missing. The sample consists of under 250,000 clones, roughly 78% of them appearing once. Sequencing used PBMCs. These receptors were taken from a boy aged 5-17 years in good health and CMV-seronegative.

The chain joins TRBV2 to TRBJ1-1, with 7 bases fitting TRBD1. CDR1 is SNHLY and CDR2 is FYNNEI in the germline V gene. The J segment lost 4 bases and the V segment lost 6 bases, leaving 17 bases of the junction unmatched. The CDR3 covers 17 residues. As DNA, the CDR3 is TGTGCCAGCAGGGCGCGTAAATTCCGGACAGGATTCACTGAAGCTTTCTTT. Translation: CASRARKFRTGFTEAFF.

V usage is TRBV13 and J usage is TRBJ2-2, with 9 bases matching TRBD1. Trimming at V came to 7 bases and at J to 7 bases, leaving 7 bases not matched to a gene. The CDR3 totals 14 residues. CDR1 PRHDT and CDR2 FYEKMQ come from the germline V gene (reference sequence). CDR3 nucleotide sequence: TGTGCCAGCACCGTTACAGGGGGCTTCGGGGAGCTGTTTTTT. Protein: CASTVTGGFGELFF.

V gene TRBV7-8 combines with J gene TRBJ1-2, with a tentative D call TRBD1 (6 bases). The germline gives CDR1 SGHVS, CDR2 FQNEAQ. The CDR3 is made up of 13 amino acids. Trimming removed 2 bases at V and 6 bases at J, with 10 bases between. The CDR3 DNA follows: TGTGCCAGCAGCTTATTTCGACAGGATGGCTACACCTTC. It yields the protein CASSLFRQDGYTF.

For the CDR3, the DNA is TGCGCCAGCAGCCAATCGTCCGCGAACTATGGCTACACCTTC. Its protein product is CASSQSSANYGYTF. The chain employs TRBV4-1 and TRBJ1-2; D gene ambiguous. There are 14 residues in the CDR3. Trimming cost V 2 bases and J 2 bases, with 9 bases left between them. Germline V lookup: CDR1 MGHRA, CDR2 YSYEKL.

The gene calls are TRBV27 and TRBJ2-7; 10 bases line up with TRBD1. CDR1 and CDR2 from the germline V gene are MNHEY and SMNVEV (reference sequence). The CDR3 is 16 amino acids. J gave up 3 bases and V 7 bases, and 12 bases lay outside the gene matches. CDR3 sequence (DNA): TGTGCCAGCATTCCCACCGCCCGGGACAGGGGCTACGAGCAGTACTTC. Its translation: CASIPTARDRGYEQYF.

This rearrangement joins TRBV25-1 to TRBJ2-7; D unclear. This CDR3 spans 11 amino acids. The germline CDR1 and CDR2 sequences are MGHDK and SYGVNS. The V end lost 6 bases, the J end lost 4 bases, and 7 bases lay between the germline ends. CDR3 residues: CASSPGYEQYF. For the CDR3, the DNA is TGTGCCAGCAGCCCCGGTTACGAGCAGTACTTC.

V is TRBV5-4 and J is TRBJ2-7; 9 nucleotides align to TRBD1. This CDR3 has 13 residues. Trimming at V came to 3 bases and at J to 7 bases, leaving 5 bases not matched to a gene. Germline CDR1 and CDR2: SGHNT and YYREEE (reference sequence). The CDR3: CASSSDRGVEQYF. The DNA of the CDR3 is TGTGCCAGCAGCTCTGACAGGGGGGTTGAGCAGTACTTC.

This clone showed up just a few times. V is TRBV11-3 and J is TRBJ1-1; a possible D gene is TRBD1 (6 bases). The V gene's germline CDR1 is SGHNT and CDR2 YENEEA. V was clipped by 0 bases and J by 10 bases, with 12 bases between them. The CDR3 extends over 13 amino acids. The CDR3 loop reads CASSLEGGLTAFF. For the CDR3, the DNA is TGTGCCAGCAGCTTAGAAGGGGGTCTCACAGCTTTCTTT.

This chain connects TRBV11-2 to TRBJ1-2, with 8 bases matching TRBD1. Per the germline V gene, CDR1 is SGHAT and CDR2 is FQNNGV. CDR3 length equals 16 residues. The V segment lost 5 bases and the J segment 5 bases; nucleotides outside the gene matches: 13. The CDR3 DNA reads TGTGCCAGCAGCGCTAGGGACAGGTGGAGTTCATATGGCTACACCTTC. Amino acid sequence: CASSARDRWSSYGYTF.

CDR3 bases: TGCGCCAGCAGCCAAGTGGGTGGGACACCCCCCCGGGAGCTGTTTTTT. Translation gives CASSQVGGTPPRELFF. The rearrangement uses TRBV4-1 and TRBJ2-2; D perhaps matches TRBD1 (6 bases). Trimming shortened V by 1 base and J by 9 bases, and 18 bases separated the two germline ends. Germline CDR1 and CDR2: MGHRA and YSYEKL. This CDR3 comprises 16 residues.

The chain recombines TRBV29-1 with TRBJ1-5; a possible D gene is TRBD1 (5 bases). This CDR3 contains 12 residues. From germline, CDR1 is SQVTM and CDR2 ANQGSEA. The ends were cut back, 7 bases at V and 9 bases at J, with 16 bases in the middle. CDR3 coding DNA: TGCAGCGGGGGCCCGTTGGGTGGGCCCCAGCATTTT. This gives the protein CSGGPLGGPQHF.